This T cell receptor (beta chain) was obtained from a study of naive and memory T cell subsets. This clonotype was seen repeatedly, ten times or more. Its specificity is not known. The ends lost 4 bases at V and 6 bases at J; junction bases unmatched: 8. CDR1 is SGHVS, CDR2 FNYEAQ, per germline. The CDR3 runs to 16 residues. Two oligonucleotides, mixed equimolar, formed the beta constant-region primer covering TRBC1 and TRBC2. Nested alpha and beta constant-region primers with the SP2 primer drove four PCR rounds on ligated cDNA. TCRdb reanalysed the UMI-ligation and nested PCR reads using MiXCR and keeps one entry per CDR3 protein. Here the sample spans about 85,000 distinct CDR3 sequences, 13% being singletons. The study's findings and limits: There was no ground truth to check naive and memory subset results. Over 85% of naive TCR sequences appeared only once, unlike memory subsets.

CMV status came from CD4+ T cell IFNgamma after overnight CMV lysate stimulation of fresh PBMCs. This TCR derives from a human donor in good health. This rearrangement joins TRBV7-6 to TRBJ2-1; TRBD1 matches 11 bases. Sequenced input: central memory CD4+ T cells from blood. CDR3 amino acids: CASSSPRDRGGNEQFF. The CDR3 coding sequence is TGTGCCAGCAGCTCCCCCCGGGACAGGGGGGGCAATGAGCAGTTCTTC.